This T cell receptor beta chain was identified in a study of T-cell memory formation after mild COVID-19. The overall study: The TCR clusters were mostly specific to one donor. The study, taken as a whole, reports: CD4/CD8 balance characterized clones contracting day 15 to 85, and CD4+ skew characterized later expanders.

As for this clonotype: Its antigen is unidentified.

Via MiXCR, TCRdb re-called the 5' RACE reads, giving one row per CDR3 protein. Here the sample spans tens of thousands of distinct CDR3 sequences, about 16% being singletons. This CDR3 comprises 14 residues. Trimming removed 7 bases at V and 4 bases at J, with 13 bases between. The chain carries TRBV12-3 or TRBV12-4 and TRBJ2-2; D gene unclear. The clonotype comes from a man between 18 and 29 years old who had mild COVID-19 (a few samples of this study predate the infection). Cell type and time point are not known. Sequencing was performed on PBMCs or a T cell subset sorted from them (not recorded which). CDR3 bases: TGTGCCAGCATGTGGCTAGGCTCCACCGGGGAGCTGTTTTTT. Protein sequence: CASMWLGSTGELFF.